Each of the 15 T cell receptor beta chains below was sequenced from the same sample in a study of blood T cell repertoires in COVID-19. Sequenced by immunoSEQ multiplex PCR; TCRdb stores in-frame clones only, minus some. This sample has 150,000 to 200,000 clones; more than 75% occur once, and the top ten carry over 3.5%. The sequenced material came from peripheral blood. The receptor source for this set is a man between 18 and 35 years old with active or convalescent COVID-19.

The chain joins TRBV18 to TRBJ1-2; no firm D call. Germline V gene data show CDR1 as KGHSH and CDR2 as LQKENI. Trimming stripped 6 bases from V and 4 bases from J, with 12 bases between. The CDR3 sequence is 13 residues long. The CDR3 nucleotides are TGTGCCAGCTCCGACGGTCGGGGCTATGGCTACACCTTC. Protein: CASSDGRGYGYTF.

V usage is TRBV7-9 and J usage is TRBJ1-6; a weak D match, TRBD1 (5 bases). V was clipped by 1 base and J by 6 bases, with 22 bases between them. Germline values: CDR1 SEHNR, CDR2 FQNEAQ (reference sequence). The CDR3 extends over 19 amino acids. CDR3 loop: CASSLEARGGLHANSPLHF. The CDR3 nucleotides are TGTGCCAGCAGCTTAGAAGCCCGGGGGGGACTCCACGCTAATTCACCCCTCCACTTT.

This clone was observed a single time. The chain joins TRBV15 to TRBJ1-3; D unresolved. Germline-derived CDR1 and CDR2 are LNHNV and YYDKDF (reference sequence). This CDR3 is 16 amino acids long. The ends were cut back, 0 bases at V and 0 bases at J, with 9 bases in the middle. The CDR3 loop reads CATSRDRSSSGNTIYF. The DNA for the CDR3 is TGTGCCACCAGCAGAGATCGGTCATCCTCTGGAAACACCATATATTTT.

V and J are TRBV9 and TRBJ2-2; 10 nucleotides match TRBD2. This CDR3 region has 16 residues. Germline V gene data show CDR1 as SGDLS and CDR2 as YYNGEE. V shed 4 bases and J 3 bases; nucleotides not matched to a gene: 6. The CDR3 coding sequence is TGTGCCAGCAGCACTAGCGGGGTTAAGTACACCGGGGAGCTGTTTTTT. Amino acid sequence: CASSTSGVKYTGELFF.

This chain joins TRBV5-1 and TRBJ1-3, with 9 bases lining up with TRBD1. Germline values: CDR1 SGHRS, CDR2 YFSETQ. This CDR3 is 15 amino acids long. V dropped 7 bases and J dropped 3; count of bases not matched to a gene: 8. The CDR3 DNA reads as TGCGCCAGCGGACAGGACAGGGGAATTGGAAACACCATATATTTT. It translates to CASGQDRGIGNTIYF. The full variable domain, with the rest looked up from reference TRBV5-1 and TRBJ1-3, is KAGVTQTPRYLIKTRGQQVTLSCSPISGHRSVSWYQQTPGQGLQFLFEYFSETQRNKGNFPGRFSGRQFSNSRSEMNVSTLELGDSALYLCASGQDRGIGNTIYFGEGSWLTVV.

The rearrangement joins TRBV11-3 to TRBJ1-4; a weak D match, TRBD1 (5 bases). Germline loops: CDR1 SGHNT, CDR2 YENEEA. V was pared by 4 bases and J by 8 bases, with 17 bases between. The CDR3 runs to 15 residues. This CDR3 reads CASSSDTGSGEKLFF. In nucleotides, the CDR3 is TGTGCCAGCAGCTCCGATACAGGCTCCGGCGAAAAACTGTTTTTT.

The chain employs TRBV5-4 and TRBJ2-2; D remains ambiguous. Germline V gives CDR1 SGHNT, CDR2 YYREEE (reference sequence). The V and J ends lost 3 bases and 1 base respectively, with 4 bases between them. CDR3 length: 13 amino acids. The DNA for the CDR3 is TGTGCCAGCAGCTCGCGGAACACCGGGGAGCTGTTTTTT. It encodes CASSSRNTGELFF. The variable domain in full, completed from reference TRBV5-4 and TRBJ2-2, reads ETGVTQSPTHLIKTRGQQVTLRCSSQSGHNTVSWYQQALGQGPQFIFQYYREEENGRGNFPPRFSGLQFPNYSSELNVNALELDDSALYLCASSSRNTGELFFGEGSRLTVL.

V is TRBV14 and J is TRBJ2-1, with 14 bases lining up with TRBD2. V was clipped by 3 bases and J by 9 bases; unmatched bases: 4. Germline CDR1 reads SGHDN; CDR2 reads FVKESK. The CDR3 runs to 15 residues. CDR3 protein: CASSQGTSGRGEQFF. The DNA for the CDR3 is TGTGCCAGCAGCCAGGGGACTAGCGGGAGAGGTGAGCAGTTCTTC.

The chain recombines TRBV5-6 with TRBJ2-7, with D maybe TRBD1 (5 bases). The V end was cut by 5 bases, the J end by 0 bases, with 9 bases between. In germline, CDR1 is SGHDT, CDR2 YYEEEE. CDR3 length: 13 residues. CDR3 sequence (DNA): TGTGCCAGCAGGTCGGACACCTCCTACGAGCAGTACTTC. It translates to CASRSDTSYEQYF.

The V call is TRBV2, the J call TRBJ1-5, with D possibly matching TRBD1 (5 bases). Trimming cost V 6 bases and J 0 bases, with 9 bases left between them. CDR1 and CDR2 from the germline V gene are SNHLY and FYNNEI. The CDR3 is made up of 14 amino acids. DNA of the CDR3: TGTGCCAGCAGGCCCCAGGGTAGCAATCAGCCCCAGCATTTT. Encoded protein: CASRPQGSNQPQHF.

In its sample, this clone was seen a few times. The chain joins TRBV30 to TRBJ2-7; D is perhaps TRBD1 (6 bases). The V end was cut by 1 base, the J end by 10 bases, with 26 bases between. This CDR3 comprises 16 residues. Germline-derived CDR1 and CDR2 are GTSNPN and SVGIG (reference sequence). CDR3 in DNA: TGTGCCTGGAGTGCAAGGGACAAGCGGACCCCCCATGGTCAGTACGTC. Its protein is CAWSARDKRTPHGQYV.

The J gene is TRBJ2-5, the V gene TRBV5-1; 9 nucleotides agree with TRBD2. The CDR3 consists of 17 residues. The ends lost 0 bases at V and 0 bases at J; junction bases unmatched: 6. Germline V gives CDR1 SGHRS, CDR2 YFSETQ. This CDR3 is CASSLGAGGPYQETQYF. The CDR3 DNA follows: TGCGCCAGCAGCTTGGGTGCGGGAGGGCCGTACCAAGAGACCCAGTACTTC.

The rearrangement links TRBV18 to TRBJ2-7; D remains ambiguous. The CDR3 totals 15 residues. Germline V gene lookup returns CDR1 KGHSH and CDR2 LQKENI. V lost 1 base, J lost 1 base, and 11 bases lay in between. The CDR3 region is CASSPLKIGSYEQYF. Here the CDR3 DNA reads TGTGCCAGCTCACCACTGAAGATCGGGTCCTACGAGCAGTACTTC.

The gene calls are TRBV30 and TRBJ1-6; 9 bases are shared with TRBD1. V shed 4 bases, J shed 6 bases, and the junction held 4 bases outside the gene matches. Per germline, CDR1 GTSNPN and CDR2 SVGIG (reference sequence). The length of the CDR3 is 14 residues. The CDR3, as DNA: TGTGCCTGGAATCCGGGACAGGGTAATTCACCCCTCCACTTT. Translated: CAWNPGQGNSPLHF. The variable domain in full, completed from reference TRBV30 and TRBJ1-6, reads SQTIHQWPATLVQPVGSPLSLECTVEGTSNPNLYWYRQAAGRGLQLLFYSVGIGQISSEVPQNLSASRPQDRQFILSSKKLLLSDSGFYLCAWNPGQGNSPLHFGNGTRLTVT.

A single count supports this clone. CDR3 nucleotide sequence: TGTGCCAGCACCTGGACAGCCGATCAGCCCCAGCATTTT. Amino acid sequence: CASTWTADQPQHF. V usage is TRBV12-3 or TRBV12-4 and J usage is TRBJ1-5; D is possibly TRBD1 (6 bases). V lost 7 bases to trimming and J lost 5 bases, with 12 bases between them. There are 13 residues in the CDR3.